Here is one T cell receptor (beta chain) with its context. Its cognate antigen has yet to be identified. Per-base quality was not reported, and no clone a single base away is much larger than it. The data were obtained in a study of blood T cell repertoires in COVID-19 (dated by TCRdb to about 2020). In the study overall: Collaborator samples came from the United States, Italy and Spain and covered acute and convalescent phases of COVID-19. The material from the prospective study consisted of cDNA or gDNA derived from T cells, B-cell-depleted T cells, or PBMCs. Deeply sampled blood TCRbeta repertoires from subjects exposed to, actively infected with, or recovered from COVID-19 were included in the dataset. The repertoires were made available in a free public database intended to serve as a resource for research on the immune response to SARS-CoV-2. Samples were obtained from the ongoing ImmuneRACE study (first 160 participants) and from some 1,200 subjects provided by 6 global collaborators. A de-identified subject ID, COVID-19 status, age in years and sex were almost always included in the sample metadata. Where HLA class I and class II types were available, the types were taken from metadata supplied by the sample provider, not from assay-based typing. On the study overall, not on this receptor specifically: How much clinical and demographic metadata was included differed by source and by participant, and the metadata was provided uncurated.

Each collaborating institution followed its own protocols to collect whole blood in K2EDTA tubes. For TCRbeta analysis, collaborator samples were shipped as frozen whole blood, as isolated PBMCs, or as DNA extracted from either sample type. TCRbeta CDR3 regions were amplified from genomic DNA by means of the immunoSEQ Assay, a bias-controlled multiplex PCR. On the study's bioinformatics: The number of nucleated cells in each sample was estimated from the amplification of reference gene primers within the assay. Sequence reads were collapsed and filtered to measure the absolute abundance of every unique TCRbeta CDR3 rearrangement. Productive Simpson clonality was computed per sample as the square root of Simpson's diversity index over productive rearrangements. Imported from immuneACCESS, the table was reduced by TCRdb to in-frame sequences with V and J called. These copies leave out some clones; in studies compared against another copy, an unresolved V gene accounts for under half, and the cause of the remainder is not known. V and J calls and clone size are as listed in that table; D and trimming were resolved from the DNA. The sample table contains 210,000 or so clones; only one count was recorded for 80% to 85% of them. The ten largest account for around 18% of the sample.

Measured from the cysteine to the phenylalanine, the CDR3 is 17 residues long. CDR3 DNA is the only sequence kept; it has 51 bases, read in frame from the first base. CDR1 and CDR2 were assigned from the germline V gene (reference sequence) as LNHDA and SQIVND. Here V drops 7 bases and J drops 0 bases, and the junction holds 9 bases not matched to any gene. The TCR comes from a woman older than 75 with active or convalescent COVID-19. Sequenced material: peripheral blood. The sequence links TRBV19 to TRBJ2-4; 10 middle bases align to TRBD2. This receptor carries the CDR3 CASTLRASGGAKNIQYF. The nucleotides are TGTGCCAGTACCCTCCGGGCTAGCGGGGGAGCCAAAAACATTCAGTACTTC.